A selection of T cell receptor beta chains follows, all from one sample in a study of CD8+CD57+ T cells in acquired aplastic anemia. From the reads, TCRdb called clonotypes with MiXCR, one entry per CDR3 protein. The sample shows around 200,000 distinct CDR3 sequences, nearly 50% of them seen only once. Sequencing was carried out using sorted CD4+, CD8+, or CD8+CD57+ T cells (not recorded which) from PBMCs. Receptors were obtained from a human donor with aplastic anemia. The CDR3 runs from the conserved cysteine through the conserved F or W. A D gene is named only where the DNA matches it firmly. The listing skips clone size in some rows; elsewhere it reads once, few, many or a size class.

J gene | D gene | V gene | clone size | CDR3 DNA | CDR3 protein
TRBJ1-5 | . | TRBV24-1 | . | TGTGCCACCAGTGGGGCCCAGGGATATGGCAATCAGCCCCAGCATTTT | CATSGAQGYGNQPQHF
TRBJ1-1 | . | TRBV19 | many | TGTGCCAGTAGTATCAATTGGGGGGCGGTCCGGGGGGATGAAGCTTTCTTT | CASSINWGAVRGDEAFF
TRBJ1-2 | TRBD1 | TRBV10-3 | . | TGTGCCAGCAGGGACAGGAGCTTGGACTATGGCTACACCTTC | CASRDRSLDYGYTF
TRBJ2-7 | TRBD2 | TRBV15 | . | TGTGCCACCAGCAGAGAGGGACTAGCGGGGGGGAATCCTACGTTTGAGCAGTACTTC | CATSREGLAGGNPTFEQYF
TRBJ2-5 | . | TRBV2 | few | TGTGCCAGCTGCAGGGTGGTCGGGGAGACCCAGTACTTC | CASCRVVGETQYF
TRBJ2-1 | . | TRBV7-3 | . | TGTGCCAGCAGCTTAGGGCTAGAATACAATGAGCAGTTCTTC | CASSLGLEYNEQFF
TRBJ2-7 | . | TRBV27 | many | TGTGCCAGCAGTCTCCGACCAGGGTCCGTCGAGCAGTACTTC | CASSLRPGSVEQYF
TRBJ2-7 | TRBD1 | TRBV7-2 | many | TGTGCCAGCAGCCCAGCGGGACAGGGAGCACACGAGCAGTACTTC | CASSPAGQGAHEQYF
TRBJ2-7 | TRBD2 | TRBV20-1 | . | TGCAGTGCTAGGGGACTAGCGGGAGGGCGTCCCGCCTACGAGCAGTACTTC | CSARGLAGGRPAYEQYF
TRBJ2-7 | . | TRBV7-3 | . | TGTGCCAGCAGGACACCTGCTGAGCAGTACTTC | CASRTPAEQYF
TRBJ1-3 | . | TRBV29-1 | . | TGCAGCGTCACTAATCAGGGGGGAAACACCATATATTTT | CSVTNQGGNTIYF
TRBJ1-1 | TRBD1 | TRBV7-3 | . | TGTGCCAGCAGCCAGGACAGGGACACTGAAGCTTTCTTT | CASSQDRDTEAFF
TRBJ2-3 | . | TRBV29-1 | . | TGCAGCCCCACCGGAAGAATAGCCACAGATACGCAGTATTTT | CSPTGRIATDTQYF
TRBJ1-5 | . | TRBV19 | . | TGTGCCAGTAGTATAAGAGACAGAAATCAGCCCCAGCATTTT | CASSIRDRNQPQHF
TRBJ2-3 | . | TRBV5-6 | . | TGTGCCAGCAGCTTGCGTATTGTCCCTAGCACAGATACGCAGTATTTT | CASSLRIVPSTDTQYF
TRBJ1-1 | . | TRBV19 | many | TGTGCCAGTAGGGGTAACACTGAAGCTTTCTTT | CASRGNTEAFF
TRBJ2-5 | . | TRBV7-2 | once | TGTGCCAGCAGCTTAACCCCTTCCGGGGGCGCGGATGCCCAGTACTTC | CASSLTPSGGADAQYF
TRBJ1-2 | . | TRBV10-3 | few | TGTGCCATCAGTGAGGATACCGCAGGCTACACCTTC | CAISEDTAGYTF
TRBJ2-7 | . | TRBV28 | few | TGTGCCAGCAGTCCACCTACCGGGACCTCCTACGAGCAGTACTTC | CASSPPTGTSYEQYF
TRBJ2-6 | TRBD1 | TRBV9 | many | TGTGCCAGCAGCGTAGCTCTACAGGGGTCTGGGGCCAACGTCCTGACTTTC | CASSVALQGSGANVLTF
TRBJ1-1 | . | TRBV19 | . | TGTGCCAGTAGTCCGTGGGGGGGTGGTGGTGAAGCTTTCTTT | CASSPWGGGGEAFF
TRBJ1-4 | . | TRBV5-1 | . | TGCGCCAGCAGCTTAAACGGGACACCCAGGGAAAAACTGTTTTTT | CASSLNGTPREKLFF
TRBJ2-1 | . | TRBV29-1 | . | TGCAGCGTCCTAAGTCGGGGCGATCAGTTCTTC | CSVLSRGDQFF
TRBJ1-1 | . | TRBV19 | . | TGTGCCAGTAGTATCGGTCCAGAAGCTTTCTTT | CASSIGPEAFF
TRBJ1-3 | . | TRBV9 | many | TGTGCCAGCAGCGTATCGGGGACGGGAAACACCATATATTTT | CASSVSGTGNTIYF
TRBJ2-5 | . | TRBV25-1 | . | TGTGCCAGCAGTGAATCGGGTCCCCAGTACTTC | CASSESGPQYF
TRBJ2-7 | . | TRBV20-1 | . | TGCAGCCTAACCAGGATGTCCTTTTCTGAGCAGTACTTC | CSLTRMSFSEQYF
TRBJ1-5 | . | TRBV7-9 | few | TGTGCCAGCAGCTCGGGGGATCAGCCCCAGCATTTT | CASSSGDQPQHF
TRBJ2-2 | . | TRBV25-1 | . | TGTGCCAGCAGTCTCTCCGGGAGTCACGTTGGCAGGGAGCTGTTTTTT | CASSLSGSHVGRELFF
TRBJ1-6 | . | TRBV6-4 | . | TGTGCCAGCAGCGGACGGATTTTTAATTCACCCCTCCACTTT | CASSGRIFNSPLHF
TRBJ1-1 | . | TRBV29-1 | many | TGCAGCGTTGTAGGCCATCTGAACACTGAAGCTTTCTTT | CSVVGHLNTEAFF
TRBJ2-1 | TRBD2 | TRBV24-1 | few | TGTGCCACCAGTGATTATAGCGGGGTCGAGCAGTTCTTC | CATSDYSGVEQFF
TRBJ2-3 | . | TRBV12-3/TRBV12-4 | . | TGTGCCAGCAGCCGCACTACGAGCACAGATACGCAGTATTTT | CASSRTTSTDTQYF
TRBJ1-3 | . | TRBV7-3 | few | TGTGCCAGCAGCTTAATCGCAGGCACCATATATTTT | CASSLIAGTIYF
TRBJ2-7 | TRBD1 | TRBV4-1 | . | TGCGCCAGCAGCCAACGGGACAGGGAACTCTACGAGCAGTACTTC | CASSQRDRELYEQYF
TRBJ1-1 | . | TRBV20-1 | . | TGCAGTGCTAGAGATACGGGGCTGGCTGAAGCTTTCTTC | CSARDTGLAEAFF
TRBJ1-4 | . | TRBV19 | . | TGTGCCAGCTCGCTGAGGGCGAGGGGGGAAAAACTGTTTTTT | CASSLRARGEKLFF
TRBJ2-7 | . | TRBV5-4 | . | TGTGCCAGCAGCTTGGACCTTACCGCTGGCTACGAGCAGTACTTC | CASSLDLTAGYEQYF
TRBJ1-1 | . | TRBV10-3 | once | TGTGCCATCACCGGGTCGGCACGGGAGACTGAAGCTTTCTTT | CAITGSARETEAFF
TRBJ1-2 | . | TRBV25-1 | many | TGTGCCAGCAGTGAATCCGAAGATTACTATGGCTACACCTTC | CASSESEDYYGYTF
TRBJ2-1 | . | TRBV9 | many | TGTGCCAGCAGCGTAGGGAGGGGCCCCATCTCCTACAATGAGCAGTTCTTC | CASSVGRGPISYNEQFF
TRBJ2-4 | . | TRBV11-3 | . | TGTGCCAGCAGCTTAAGCAGGGGAGGCATTCAGTACTTC | CASSLSRGGIQYF
TRBJ2-1 | . | TRBV6-1 | many | TGTGCCAGCAGGAGTATGCGCAACAATGAGCAGTTCTTC | CASRSMRNNEQFF
TRBJ2-1 | . | TRBV7-2 | few | TGTGCCAGCAGCTTAGCGATAGATTCGTATATTGAGCAGTTCTTC | CASSLAIDSYIEQFF
TRBJ2-6 | . | TRBV3-1 | . | TGTGCCAGCAGCCAACAGGGAAGTCCGATCTCTGGGGCCAACGTCCTGACTTTC | CASSQQGSPISGANVLTF
TRBJ2-3 | . | TRBV4-2 | . | TGTGCCAGCAGCCAGGGGCCGGGAAGCACAGATACGCAGTATTTT | CASSQGPGSTDTQYF
TRBJ2-5 | . | TRBV7-6 | once | TGTGCCAGCAGCCTCGAGTTGGGTTTTGGCTTAGCAGAGACCCAGTACTTC | CASSLELGFGLAETQYF
TRBJ2-2 | . | TRBV25-1 | . | TGTGCCAGCAGTGATCGGTACCCCACCGGGGAGCTGTTTTTT | CASSDRYPTGELFF
TRBJ2-7 | . | TRBV25-1 | . | TGTGCCAGCAGTGAGACAGGCGAGCAGTACTTC | CASSETGEQYF
TRBJ2-5 | . | TRBV7-8 | . | TGTGCCAGCAGCCCAGGAGGTGGGGGCAGGGAGACCCAGTACTTC | CASSPGGGGRETQYF
TRBJ2-7 | . | TRBV5-6 | . | TGTGCCAGCAGCCCCCTGGGGGGTGCGTCCTACGAGCAGTACTTC | CASSPLGGASYEQYF
TRBJ1-1 | TRBD1 | TRBV24-1 | . | TGTGCCATCGATCTACAGGACAGGCACGTTATGGCTGAAGCTTTCTTT | CAIDLQDRHVMAEAFF
TRBJ2-7 | TRBD2 | TRBV15 | . | TGTGCCAGCGGCGAACTAGCGGGAGTTCTCAGCGAGCAGTACTTC | CASGELAGVLSEQYF
TRBJ1-6 | TRBD1 | TRBV2 | few | TGTGCCAGCAGTGAAGCGAGAGGACAGGGTTCACCCCTCCACTTT | CASSEARGQGSPLHF
TRBJ1-2 | . | TRBV7-3 | . | TGTGCCAGCAGCTTGGACTTATATGGCTACACCTTC | CASSLDLYGYTF